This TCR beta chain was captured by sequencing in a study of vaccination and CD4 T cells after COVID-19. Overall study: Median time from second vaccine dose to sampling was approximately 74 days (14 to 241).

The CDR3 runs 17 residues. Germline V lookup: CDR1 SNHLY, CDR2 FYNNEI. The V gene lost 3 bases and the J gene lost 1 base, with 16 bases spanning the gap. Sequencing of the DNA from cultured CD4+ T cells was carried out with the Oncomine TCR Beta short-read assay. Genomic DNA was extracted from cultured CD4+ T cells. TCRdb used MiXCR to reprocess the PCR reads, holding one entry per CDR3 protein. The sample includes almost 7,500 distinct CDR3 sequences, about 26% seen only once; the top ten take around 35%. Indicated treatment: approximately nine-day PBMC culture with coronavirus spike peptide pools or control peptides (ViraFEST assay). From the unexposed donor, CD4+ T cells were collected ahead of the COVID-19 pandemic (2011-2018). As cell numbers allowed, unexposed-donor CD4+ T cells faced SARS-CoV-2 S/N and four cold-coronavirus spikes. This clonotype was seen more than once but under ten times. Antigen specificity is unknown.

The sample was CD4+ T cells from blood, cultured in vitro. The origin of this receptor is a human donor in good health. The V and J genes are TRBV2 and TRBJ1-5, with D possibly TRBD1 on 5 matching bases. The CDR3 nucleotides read TGTGCCAGCAGTGAGCGGTTGACTGGGGCAAGCAATCAGCCCCAGCATTTT. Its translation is CASSERLTGASNQPQHF.